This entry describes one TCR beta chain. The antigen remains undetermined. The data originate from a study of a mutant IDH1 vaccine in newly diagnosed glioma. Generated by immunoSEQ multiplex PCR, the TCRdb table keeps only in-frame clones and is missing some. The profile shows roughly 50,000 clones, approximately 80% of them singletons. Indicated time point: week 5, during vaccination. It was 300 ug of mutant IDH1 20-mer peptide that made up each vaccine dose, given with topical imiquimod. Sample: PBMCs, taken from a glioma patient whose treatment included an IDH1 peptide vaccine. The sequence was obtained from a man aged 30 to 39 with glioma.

The CDR3 region is CASSGGFNQPQYF. The CDR3 bases are TGTGCCAGCAGTGGAGGGTTCAATCAGCCCCAGTATTTT. V is TRBV25-1 and J is TRBJ1-5; possibly TRBD2 for D (5 bases). The DNA end lines up better with TRBJ2-3; the J call may be wrong. CDR3 length equals 13 residues. Germline V gene data show CDR1 as MGHDK and CDR2 as SYGVNS.